This T cell receptor beta chain was documented in a study of T-cell reconstitution after alpha-beta-depleted transplantation in children. This clonotype appeared a few times. V was trimmed by 4 bases and J by 4 bases, leaving 11 bases between them. This CDR3 is built from 13 residues. The germline V gene encodes CDR1 SGDLS and CDR2 YYNGEE. Using unique molecular identifiers, the investigators prepared the TCRbeta library. TCRdb redid the calling of the PCR reads with MiXCR, one entry per CDR3 protein. The table lists 440,000 or so distinct CDR3 sequences, 11% of them singletons. The chain carries TRBV9 and TRBJ2-5; D remains unclear. The clonotype originates from a human donor who donated a stem cell graft to a child with acute myeloid leukemia. The sequences come from PBMCs from the stem cell graft donor, collected from the stem cell graft. The CDR3: CASSRTPRETQYF. The CDR3 nucleotides are TGTGCCAGCAGCAGAACCCCGCGAGAGACCCAGTACTTC.